This TCR beta chain derives from a study of CD8 T cells in ankylosing spondylitis. Whole-study results and caveats: The study looked at matched synovial fluid samples from ankylosing spondylitis patients. Disease-linked clones were reported to be significantly enriched there. What appeared characteristic of ankylosing spondylitis blood was a TCR beta motif of eight highly homologous variants. CD8+ cells made up the disease-linked clones, which were relatively rare in peripheral blood. Reports of some motif variants in reactive arthritis synovial fluid and blood predate this one.

J was trimmed by 4 bases and V by 7 bases; bases with no gene match: 7. The length of the CDR3 is 15 residues. Quantitative 5'-RACE with molecular barcodes produced the TCR beta libraries. TCRdb called the 5' RACE reads again in MiXCR, with one record for every CDR3 protein. The sample has about 440,000 distinct CDR3 sequences, 15% to 20% seen once. The sample holds many counts of this clonotype. Its specificity is not known. V and J are TRBV12-3 or TRBV12-4 and TRBJ2-1; 10 bases line up with TRBD2. Sequencing was performed on blood, either unsorted or a sorted T cell fraction (not recorded which). The clonotype was recovered from a male donor with ankylosing spondylitis. CDR3 residues: CASKRSGGGYNEQFF. The CDR3 DNA reads as TGTGCCAGCAAAAGGAGCGGGGGGGGTTACAATGAGCAGTTCTTC.